The 11 T cell receptor beta chains below all came from one sample that was sequenced in a study of PD-1 blockade in classical Hodgkin lymphoma. All trial patients relapsed after autologous stem cell transplantation. Sequencing was performed with immunoSEQ multiplex PCR; in TCRdb, only in-frame clones are kept and a portion is missing. In the table there are about 23,000 clones, about four fifths of which are singletons. This specimen consisted of peripheral blood mononuclear cells (PBMCs), obtained before the second cycle of nivolumab. These receptors were obtained from a human donor with classical Hodgkin lymphoma.

The table lists this clone with a few counts. The chain combines TRBV25-1 with TRBJ2-7; tentative D call: TRBD1 (5 bases). The germline gives CDR1 MGHDK, CDR2 SYGVNS. CDR3 length equals 14 residues. Trimming stripped 3 bases from V and 2 bases from J, with 11 bases between. This chain's CDR3 is CASSEAQATYEQYF. CDR3 nucleotide sequence: TGTGCCAGCAGTGAGGCACAGGCGACCTACGAGCAGTACTTC.

This clone was counted once. The V and J genes are TRBV19 and TRBJ1-2; 9 bases fit TRBD1. V dropped 4 bases and J dropped 0; count of bases not matched to a gene: 12. The CDR3 runs 18 residues. CDR1 LNHDA and CDR2 SQIVND come from the germline V gene (reference sequence). Here the CDR3 reads CASSKDRGQGVPNYGYTF. The CDR3 DNA follows: TGTGCCAGTAGTAAGGACCGGGGACAGGGCGTCCCTAACTATGGCTACACCTTC.

Regarding this clone: One junction end disagrees with the germline gene, perhaps due to a read error. The chain carries TRBV5-1 and TRBJ2-7, with D maybe TRBD2 (5 bases). CDR1 is SGHRS and CDR2 is YFSETQ in the germline V gene. This CDR3 contains 13 residues. The CDR3 nucleotides read TGCGCCAGCAGCTCCAGAATGAGGGATACCGGCGACTTC. This gives the protein CASSSRMRDTGDF.

The chain couples TRBV25-1 to TRBJ2-5; 7 bases align to TRBD1. The CDR3 has 14 residues. Per the germline V gene, CDR1 is MGHDK and CDR2 is SYGVNS. V trimming: 4 bases; J trimming: 8 bases; junction bases outside the gene matches: 10. The CDR3 DNA follows: TGTGCCAGCAGTGCGGGACAGCTAAGAGAAACCCAGTACTTC. Its translation: CASSAGQLRETQYF.

The rearrangement links TRBV7-9 to TRBJ2-1, with 9 bases fitting TRBD2. The trim removed 5 bases at V and 4 bases at J, leaving 3 bases unmatched. Germline loops: CDR1 SEHNR, CDR2 FQNEAQ (reference sequence). There are 14 residues in the CDR3. The CDR3 DNA reads as TGTGCCAGCAGCCGGGGACTAGCTTACAATGAGCAGTTCTTC. It is translated as CASSRGLAYNEQFF.

J is TRBJ2-7 and V is TRBV6-5; D unclear. Germline V CDR1 and CDR2: MNHEY, SVGAGI. CDR3 length equals 14 residues. With 2 bases removed from V and 2 bases from J, the gap between germline ends came to 10 bases. The CDR3 loop reads CASSYGDWAYEQYF. The CDR3 DNA sequence: TGTGCCAGCAGTTACGGAGACTGGGCCTACGAGCAGTACTTC.

The V call is TRBV11-2, the J call TRBJ2-1, with 9 bases aligning to TRBD2. This CDR3 is 15 amino acids long. CDR1 and CDR2 (germline): SGHAT, FQNNGV. V was pared by 1 base and J by 4 bases, with 2 bases of the junction left unmatched. As DNA, the CDR3 is TGTGCCAGCAGCTTAGTAGCGGGGGAATACAATGAGCAGTTCTTC. This sequence encodes CASSLVAGEYNEQFF.

In the case of this clone: Other nucleotide sequences from this sample produce the same CDR3. The genes are TRBV29-1 and TRBJ2-5; D gene uncertain. CDR1 SQVTM and CDR2 ANQGSEA come from the germline V gene. Trimming pared 7 bases from V and 0 bases from J, leaving 12 bases between. This CDR3 region has 13 residues. The CDR3, as DNA: TGCAGCGCAATCACAGCAAACCAAGAGACCCAGTACTTC. Translated, it gives CSAITANQETQYF.

The gene calls are TRBV4-3 and TRBJ2-5, with D tentatively TRBD1 or TRBD2 (7 bases each). Trimming left V 0 bases short and J 4 bases short, with 12 bases between. This CDR3 has 15 amino acids. From germline, CDR1 is LGHNA and CDR2 YSLEER. Written as DNA, the CDR3 is TGCGCCAGCAGCCAAGATCAGGGGGGGGCAGAGACCCAGTACTTC. This encodes CASSQDQGGAETQYF.

The chain employs TRBV7-9 and TRBJ2-7, with TRBD1 identical over 7 bases. From germline, CDR1 is SEHNR and CDR2 FQNEAQ (reference sequence). This CDR3 has 13 residues. V shed 6 bases and J 0 bases; nucleotides not matched to a gene: 2. CDR3 residues: CASSRDSSYEQYF. Written as DNA, the CDR3 is TGTGCCAGCAGTCGGGACAGCTCCTACGAGCAGTACTTC.

The genes are TRBV28 and TRBJ2-1; 7 bases are shared with TRBD1. The CDR3 contains 17 residues. Germline lookup yields CDR1 MDHEN and CDR2 SYDVKM. The trim removed 5 bases at V and 4 bases at J, leaving 14 bases unmatched. The CDR3 coding sequence is TGTGCCAGCAGTGCCACTCTCCGGGACAGAAGGTACAATGAGCAGTTCTTC. This codes for CASSATLRDRRYNEQFF.